This T cell receptor (beta chain) was identified in a study of blood T cell repertoires in COVID-19. Profiled with immunoSEQ multiplex PCR; TCRdb holds only in-frame clones, not every one. Seen here are around 140,000 clones, roughly 84% observed once, and the top ten hold around 4.8%. The germline V gene has CDR1 LNHNV and CDR2 YYDKDF (reference sequence). V dropped 0 bases and J dropped 7; count of bases not matched to a gene: 10. This CDR3 is built from 18 residues. J is TRBJ1-6 and V is TRBV15, with 9 bases identical to TRBD1. The sequenced sample consisted of peripheral blood. The sequence was obtained from a human donor in a cohort sampled during active COVID-19. CDR3 coding DNA: TGTGCCACCAGCAGAGATTTGGTAACAGGGGGCTTGAATTCACCCCTCCACTTT. Encoded protein: CATSRDLVTGGLNSPLHF. Drawing the rest from reference TRBV15 and TRBJ1-6, the complete variable domain is DAMVIQNPRYQVTQFGKPVTLSCSQTLNHNVMYWYQQKSSQAPKLLFHYYDKDFNNEADTPDNFQSRRPNTSFCFLDIRSPGLGDTAMYLCATSRDLVTGGLNSPLHFGNGTRLTVT.